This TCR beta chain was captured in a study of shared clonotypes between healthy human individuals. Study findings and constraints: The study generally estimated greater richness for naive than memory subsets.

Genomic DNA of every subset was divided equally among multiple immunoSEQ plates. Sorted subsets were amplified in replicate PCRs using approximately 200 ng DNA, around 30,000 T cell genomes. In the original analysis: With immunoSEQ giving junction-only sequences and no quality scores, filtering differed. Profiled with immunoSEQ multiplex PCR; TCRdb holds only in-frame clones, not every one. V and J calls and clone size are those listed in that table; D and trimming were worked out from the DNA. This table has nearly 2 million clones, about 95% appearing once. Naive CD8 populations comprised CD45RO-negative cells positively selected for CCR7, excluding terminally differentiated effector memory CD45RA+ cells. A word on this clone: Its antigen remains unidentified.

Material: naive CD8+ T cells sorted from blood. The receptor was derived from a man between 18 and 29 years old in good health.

The CDR3 DNA is TGTGCCAGCAGCGATAGCGGGAGGACCTACAATGAGCAGTTCTTC. It encodes CASSDSGRTYNEQFF. J is TRBJ2-1 and V is TRBV5-8, with 10 nucleotides matching TRBD2. The germline V gene encodes CDR1 SGHTS and CDR2 YDEGEE. This CDR3 has 15 amino acids. Germline trimming cut 4 bases from V and 2 bases from J; bases unmatched to any gene: 3.